The 22 T cell receptor beta chains below were found in one sample sequenced in a study of T cell responses to AZD1222 COVID-19 vaccine. The data were produced by immunoSEQ multiplex PCR, yet TCRdb's version contains in-frame clones alone and is incomplete. This table holds roughly 140,000 clones, about 92% found once. Here the sequenced sample was peripheral blood, taken on day 0 of AZD1222 vaccination. The source is an adult in good health.

The chain uses TRBV10-3 and TRBJ1-2; D remains unclear. Germline CDR1 and CDR2: ENHRY and SYGVKD. The CDR3 length is 13 residues. Trimming removed 4 bases at V and 2 bases at J, with 8 bases between. The chain's CDR3 is CAISAGPNYGYTF. The DNA for the CDR3 is TGTGCCATCAGTGCCGGTCCCAACTATGGCTACACCTTC.

The genes are TRBV7-3 and TRBJ2-1, with 7 bases fitting TRBD1. J lost 3 bases, V lost 4 bases, and 6 bases had no gene match. This CDR3 has 15 amino acids. The germline CDR1 and CDR2 sequences are SGHTA and FQGTGA. CDR3 sequence reads: CASSYTGEGYNEQFF. The CDR3 DNA sequence: TGTGCCAGCAGCTACACAGGGGAAGGCTACAATGAGCAGTTCTTC.

The chain joins TRBV7-9 to TRBJ2-1; weak D call: TRBD2 (5 bases). V was pared by 1 base and J by 8 bases, with 12 bases between. CDR1 and CDR2 (germline): SEHNR, FQNEAQ (reference sequence). The CDR3 has 14 residues. CDR3 nucleotide sequence: TGTGCCAGCAGCTTAGATGGCCGGGATTATGAGCAGTTCTTC. This codes for CASSLDGRDYEQFF.

The rearrangement uses TRBV10-3 and TRBJ1-2, with a weak D call TRBD1 (5 bases). CDR3 size: 13 residues. Germline loops: CDR1 ENHRY, CDR2 SYGVKD. V was pared by 3 bases and J by 8 bases, with 13 bases between. CDR3: CAISDSGTKGYTF. The CDR3 DNA follows: TGTGCCATCAGTGATTCAGGGACGAAAGGCTACACCTTC.

CDR3 sequence reads: CASSSLVGTEAFF. The CDR3 coding sequence is TGTGCCAGCAGCTCACTTGTCGGCACTGAAGCTTTCTTT. The V call is TRBV11-2, the J call TRBJ1-1; D uncertain. CDR1 SGHAT and CDR2 FQNNGV come from the germline V gene. CDR3 size: 13 residues. V was pared by 4 bases and J by 4 bases, with 10 bases between.

This clone has only one observation. This chain joins TRBV6-1 and TRBJ1-2; 8 bases match TRBD1. CDR1 and CDR2 from the germline V gene are MNHNS and SASEGT. The CDR3 loop spans 15 amino acids. Trimming took 2 bases from V and 3 from J; bases not matched to a gene: 5. The DNA of the CDR3 is TGTGCCAGCAGTGAAAGGACAGGGAGGGACTATGGCTACACCTTC. Its protein product is CASSERTGRDYGYTF.

V gene TRBV7-9 combines with J gene TRBJ1-2; D is possibly TRBD1 (6 bases). Germline V gene sequence: CDR1 SEHNR, CDR2 FQNEAQ (reference sequence). This CDR3 has 12 amino acids. The germline V and J ends were trimmed by 5 bases and 4 bases, with 8 bases remaining between them. The CDR3 here is CASSEDSYGYTF. The CDR3 DNA follows: TGTGCCAGCAGCGAGGACAGCTATGGCTACACCTTC.

The rearrangement links TRBV12-5 to TRBJ1-1; D is perhaps TRBD1 (6 bases). The germline V and J ends were trimmed by 0 bases and 3 bases, with 14 bases remaining between them. The CDR3 consists of 16 residues. Germline V CDR1 and CDR2: LGHNT, FRNRAP. The CDR3 is CASGLVGGPSDTEAFF. CDR3 bases: TGTGCTAGTGGTTTGGTAGGGGGGCCCTCGGACACTGAAGCTTTCTTT. Complete variable domain (other parts from reference TRBV12-5 and TRBJ1-1): DARVTQTPRHKVTEMGQEVTMRCQPILGHNTVFWYRQTMMQGLELLAYFRNRAPLDDSGMPKDRFSAEMPDATLATLKIQPSEPRDSAVYFCASGLVGGPSDTEAFFGQGTRLTVV.

The chain couples TRBV30 to TRBJ1-3; 8 bases line up with TRBD1. In germline, CDR1 is GTSNPN, CDR2 SVGIG (reference sequence). The CDR3 loop spans 13 amino acids. V dropped 7 bases and J dropped 0; count of bases not matched to a gene: 2. The CDR3 sequence: CALDRGSGNTIYF. The CDR3, as DNA: TGTGCCTTAGACAGGGGCTCTGGAAACACCATATATTTT. The entire variable domain, with the rest obtained from reference TRBV30 and TRBJ1-3, is as follows: SQTIHQWPATLVQPVGSPLSLECTVEGTSNPNLYWYRQAAGRGLQLLFYSVGIGQISSEVPQNLSASRPQDRQFILSSKKLLLSDSGFYLCALDRGSGNTIYFGEGSWLTVV.

The gene calls are TRBV21-1 and TRBJ2-7; the tabulated D call, TRBD1, remains unverified against the DNA. TRBV21-1 is a pseudogene. The CDR3 has 17 residues. CDR3 DNA sequence: TGTGCCAGCAGCAAAGGGGACAGGGTGAGTTCAACCTACGAGCAGTACTTC. This gives the protein CASSKGDRVSSTYEQYF.

V usage is TRBV2 and J usage is TRBJ2-7, with D unclear. Trimming removed 1 base from V and 5 bases from J, with 12 bases in between. This CDR3 is 14 amino acids long. The germline gives CDR1 SNHLY, CDR2 FYNNEI. CDR3: CASSEVGGIDEQYF. The CDR3 coding sequence is TGTGCCAGCAGTGAAGTAGGTGGTATCGACGAGCAGTACTTC.

The CDR3 loop is CASSQDGRFEGYTF. In nucleotides, the CDR3 is TGTGCCAGCAGCCAAGATGGCAGGTTTGAGGGCTACACCTTC. The chain combines TRBV3-1 (or the pseudogene TRBV3-2) with TRBJ1-2; D ambiguous. This CDR3 has 14 residues. The germline gives CDR1 LGHDT, CDR2 YNNKEL (reference sequence). V was pared by 0 bases and J by 8 bases, with 13 bases between.

The chain joins TRBV9 to TRBJ2-5; no clear D. From germline, CDR1 is SGDLS and CDR2 YYNGEE. The CDR3 covers 16 residues. V was cut by 6 bases and J by 4 bases, with 22 bases left in between. The CDR3 DNA reads TGTGCCAGCACTCCTGGCGCGTCTGGGCGAGGAGAGACCCAGTACTTC. Its translation: CASTPGASGRGETQYF.

The chain employs TRBV29-1 and TRBJ2-7, with TRBD2 matching 11 bases. The ends lost 2 bases at V and 4 bases at J; junction bases unmatched: 10. Germline V gene lookup returns CDR1 SQVTM and CDR2 ANQGSEA. This CDR3 has 16 residues. The CDR3 coding sequence is TGCAGCGTTGAACTCCTAGCGGGAGGAACCCCATACGAGCAGTACTTC. It is translated as CSVELLAGGTPYEQYF.

In DNA, the CDR3 is TGTGCCAGCAGCCCGGGGGACACTCGGAGGGGTGAAGCTTTCTTT. Encoded protein: CASSPGDTRRGEAFF. This chain joins TRBV7-8 and TRBJ1-1, with D maybe TRBD1 (6 bases). Trimming removed 5 bases from V and 7 bases from J, with 20 bases in between. The CDR3 has 15 amino acids. CDR1 and CDR2 (germline): SGHVS, FQNEAQ.

The genes are TRBV6-1 and TRBJ1-2; 8 nucleotides agree with TRBD1. The CDR3 extends over 16 amino acids. V shed 1 base, J shed 4 bases, and the junction held 8 bases outside the gene matches. Germline V gene sequence: CDR1 MNHNS, CDR2 SASEGT. CDR3 DNA: TGTGCCAGCAGTGAAGAATACCGGACAGGGACCTATGGCTACACCTTC. Translated: CASSEEYRTGTYGYTF.

The chain links TRBV3-1 (or the pseudogene TRBV3-2) to TRBJ2-5; 9 bases line up with TRBD2. The CDR3 runs 17 residues. Germline V gene lookup returns CDR1 LGHDT and CDR2 YNNKEL (reference sequence). With 1 base clipped from V and 0 bases from J, the junction kept 6 bases outside the gene matches. CDR3 in DNA: TGTGCCAGCAGCCAAGCAGCAGCGGGGGGATACCAAGAGACCCAGTACTTC. This codes for CASSQAAAGGYQETQYF.

V and J are TRBV5-4 and TRBJ2-7; D not resolved. V lost 5 bases and J lost 6, with 6 bases in between. This CDR3 contains 10 residues. Germline assignment: CDR1 SGHNT and CDR2 YYREEE (reference sequence). The CDR3 is CASRVSEQYF. The CDR3 DNA follows: TGTGCCAGCAGAGTATCCGAGCAGTACTTC.

The rearrangement links TRBV5-1 to TRBJ2-7, with TRBD1 identical over 8 bases. The V segment lost 1 base and the J segment 5 bases; nucleotides outside the gene matches: 8. The CDR3 is 15 residues long. Germline V lookup: CDR1 SGHRS, CDR2 YFSETQ. The CDR3 spells CASSLSGGEMNEQYF. The DNA of the CDR3 is TGCGCCAGCAGCTTGTCAGGGGGCGAGATGAACGAGCAGTACTTC.

A single count supports this clone. The CDR3 here is CASSEARPGDGYTF. CDR3 bases: TGCGCCAGCAGTGAGGCCCGACCAGGGGATGGCTACACCTTC. This chain joins TRBV10-1 and TRBJ1-2; D might be TRBD1 (6 bases). V dropped 2 bases and J dropped 6 bases, with 13 bases sitting between them. Germline CDR1 WNHNN, CDR2 SYGVQD (reference sequence). This CDR3 has 14 residues.

The rearrangement joins TRBV27 to TRBJ1-5; TRBD1 agrees at 9 bases. Germline CDR1 and CDR2: MNHEY and SMNVEV (reference sequence). After removal of 0 bases from V and 6 bases from J, the junction contained 3 bases not matched to a gene. The CDR3 loop spans 15 amino acids. For the CDR3, the DNA is TGTGCCAGCAGTTTATCACAGGGGGCTTCTCAGCCCCAGCATTTT. Its translation is CASSLSQGASQPQHF.

This clone was seen just once. V usage is TRBV10-3 and J usage is TRBJ2-7; D unclear. This CDR3 spans 16 amino acids. CDR1 and CDR2 (germline): ENHRY, SYGVKD. Trimming took off 2 bases at V and 2 bases at J, with 16 bases between the two ends. CDR3 nucleotide sequence: TGTGCCATCAGTGAGCATTTCGGTACCGTTCCCTACGAGCAGTACTTC. Amino acids: CAISEHFGTVPYEQYF.